The next 21 T cell receptor beta chains were all read from a single sample in a study of T cells in Graves' hyperthyroidism and ophthalmopathy. RNA transcripts gave rise to amplified TCR beta CDR3 regions. The HTBI primer set drove a first-round RT-PCR of the TCR CDR3. Using its own MiXCR run on the multiplex PCR reads, TCRdb lists one record per CDR3 protein. The sample includes hundreds of thousands of distinct CDR3 sequences, 38% of them seen just once. Sequenced input: blood. The receptor source for this set is a man younger than 35 with Graves' hyperthyroidism.

For this clonotype: One end of the junction does not line up with germline, which may come from a read error. The chain employs TRBV29-1 and TRBJ2-2; possibly TRBD2 for D (5 bases). Germline CDR1 and CDR2: SQVTM and ANQGSEA. The CDR3 consists of 12 residues. CDR3 nucleotides: TGCAGCGTTGAAGGGAATACCGGGGAGCCGTTTTTT. This encodes CSVEGNTGEPFF.

This clonotype was counted at least ten times. The CDR3, as DNA: TGCAGTGCTCACAGGAAAGGAGAAAAACTGTTTTTT. This translates into CSAHRKGEKLFF. The V gene is TRBV20-1, the J gene TRBJ1-4, with a weak D call TRBD1 (5 bases). V was clipped by 5 bases and J by 8 bases, with 12 bases between them. The CDR3 spans 12 residues. CDR1 DFQATT and CDR2 SNEGSKA come from the germline V gene (reference sequence).

There are many counts of this clonotype. The chain couples TRBV7-9 to TRBJ2-7, with 10 positions matching TRBD1. The CDR3 has 14 amino acids. With 5 bases clipped from V and 4 bases from J, the junction kept 5 bases outside the gene matches. Germline CDR1 is SEHNR and CDR2 is FQNEAQ (reference sequence). The CDR3 DNA sequence: TGTGCCAGCAGCCAGGACAGGGGGAGGTACGAGCAGTACTTC. It is translated as CASSQDRGRYEQYF.

This clonotype was counted at least ten times. This chain links TRBV20-1 with TRBJ2-7, with D tentatively TRBD2 (5 bases). Per germline, CDR1 DFQATT and CDR2 SNEGSKA (reference sequence). Trimming took 3 bases from V and 4 from J, leaving 10 bases between them. The CDR3 loop spans 12 amino acids. The CDR3: CSASGSGYEQYF. In DNA, the CDR3 is TGCAGTGCTAGTGGTTCGGGGTACGAGCAGTACTTC.

The rearrangement joins TRBV15 to TRBJ2-7, with D maybe TRBD1 (5 bases). V gave up 10 bases and J gave up 1 base, with 17 bases separating them. The germline V gene has CDR1 LNHNV and CDR2 YYDKDF (reference sequence). CDR3 length equals 14 residues. This CDR3 reads CASSPRQISYEQYF. The CDR3 DNA reads TGTGCCAGCAGTCCTCGACAGATTTCCTACGAGCAGTACTTC.

Regarding this clonotype: At one end the junction does not follow the germline gene, possibly because of a read error. V is TRBV15 and J is TRBJ2-6, with D possibly being TRBD1 or TRBD2 (5 bases each). This CDR3 comprises 13 residues. CDR1 LNHNV and CDR2 YYDKDF come from the germline V gene (reference sequence). The CDR3 loop is CATSIPGAKVLTF. As DNA, the CDR3 is TGTGCCACCAGCATCCCCGGGGCCAAAGTCCTGACTTTC.

This clonotype has more than one count but fewer than ten. The chain carries TRBV5-5 and TRBJ2-2, with a possible D match to TRBD2 (5 bases). The ends were cut back, 1 base at V and 4 bases at J, with 11 bases in the middle. The CDR3 is made up of 15 amino acids. Germline loops: CDR1 SGHKS, CDR2 YYEKEE (reference sequence). The CDR3 here is CASSLNGEGTGELFF. As DNA, the CDR3 is TGTGCCAGCAGCTTGAACGGGGAAGGCACCGGGGAGCTGTTTTTT.

This clonotype was seen once. This may arise from a read error, as a much more abundant clone is one base away. The rearrangement uses TRBV7-2 and TRBJ1-5, with D perhaps matching TRBD1 (6 bases). The germline V gene encodes CDR1 SGHTA and CDR2 FQGNSA. Trimming shortened V by 5 bases and J by 5 bases, and 10 bases separated the two germline ends. This CDR3 comprises 13 residues. CDR3 loop: CASSGDIHQPQHF. Here the CDR3 DNA reads TGTGCCAGCAGCGGGGACATTCATCAGCCCCAGCATTTT.

Ten or more counts support this clonotype. The chain links TRBV10-3 to TRBJ1-5, with TRBD1 matching over 8 bases. The CDR3 loop spans 16 amino acids. Per germline, CDR1 ENHRY and CDR2 SYGVKD. After removal of 0 bases from V and 4 bases from J, the junction contained 5 bases not matched to a gene. This CDR3 is CAISESIGTGNQPQHF. CDR3 bases: TGTGCCATCAGTGAGTCGATTGGGACAGGTAATCAGCCCCAGCATTTT.

There are many counts of this clonotype. This sequence joins TRBV20-1 and TRBJ1-6; unclear D gene. This CDR3 comprises 12 residues. Looked up from germline, CDR1 is DFQATT and CDR2 is SNEGSKA (reference sequence). As DNA, the CDR3 is TGCAGCGCTGGACGGGAGAATTCACCCCTCCACTTT. It yields the protein CSAGRENSPLHF.

This clonotype was counted a few times. The V and J genes are TRBV20-1 and TRBJ2-7; TRBD2 aligns across 7 bases. This CDR3 contains 15 residues. J was trimmed by 0 bases and V by 2 bases; bases with no gene match: 7. Germline V gene data show CDR1 as DFQATT and CDR2 as SNEGSKA (reference sequence). The CDR3 nucleotides are TGCAGTGCTAGACGTGGGGGAGGGCTCTCCTACGAGCAGTACTTC. Translating gives CSARRGGGLSYEQYF.

The chain carries TRBV25-1 and TRBJ2-4, with D unclear. The CDR3 loop spans 12 amino acids. Germline CDR1 is MGHDK and CDR2 is SYGVNS. The ends were cut back, 5 bases at V and 10 bases at J, with 12 bases in the middle. The CDR3 bases are TGTGCCAGCAGTCCCCTCCCGACTATTCAGTACTTC. This codes for CASSPLPTIQYF.

The rearrangement joins TRBV2 to TRBJ1-2; a weak D match, TRBD1 (6 bases). The CDR3 consists of 16 residues. Germline lookup yields CDR1 SNHLY and CDR2 FYNNEI. V was cut by 6 bases and J by 6 bases, with 23 bases left in between. The CDR3 is CASRATSGGQGNGYTF. CDR3 DNA sequence: TGTGCCAGCAGGGCGACTAGCGGGGGGCAGGGAAATGGCTACACCTTC.

The chain employs TRBV20-1 and TRBJ2-2; D is perhaps TRBD2 (6 bases). Germline CDR1 reads DFQATT; CDR2 reads SNEGSKA (reference sequence). The CDR3 length is 12 residues. Trimming removed 7 bases at V and 6 bases at J, with 12 bases between. This chain's CDR3 is CSVQTSPGELFF. The CDR3 nucleotides read TGCAGTGTCCAGACTAGTCCCGGGGAGCTGTTTTTT.

The V call is TRBV10-2, the J call TRBJ2-7; D not certain. The V gene's germline CDR1 is WSHSY and CDR2 SAAADI. Deletions cut 2 bases from V and 4 bases from J, with 6 bases between. The CDR3 has 12 residues. In nucleotides, the CDR3 is TGCGCCAGCAGTGAGAATATTTACGAGCAGTACTTC. Translating gives CASSENIYEQYF.

The rearrangement links TRBV3-1 to TRBJ1-1; weak D call: TRBD1 (6 bases). Germline V gene sequence: CDR1 LGHDT, CDR2 YNNKEL (reference sequence). The CDR3 is 15 amino acids. V dropped 0 bases and J dropped 4 bases, with 12 bases sitting between them. CDR3 protein: CASSQDRRGGTEAFF. The CDR3 coding sequence is TGTGCCAGCAGCCAAGATAGGAGGGGGGGCACTGAAGCTTTCTTT. Combining the CDR3 with reference TRBV3-1 and TRBJ1-1 gives the whole variable domain DTAVSQTPKYLVTQMGNDKSIKCEQNLGHDTMYWYKQDSKKFLKIMFSYNNKELIINETVPNRFSPKSPDKAHLNLHINSLELGDSAVYFCASSQDRRGGTEAFFGQGTRLTVV.

The chain recombines TRBV29-1 with TRBJ2-1, with a possible D match to TRBD2 (7 bases). Germline V CDR1 and CDR2: SQVTM, ANQGSEA. The CDR3 is 16 amino acids. V lost 5 bases and J 10 bases, leaving 27 bases between the germline ends. For the CDR3, the DNA is TGCAGCGTTTTAGGGTTGTCGGGCACGCGGGGGCGCGAGCAGTTCTTC. Translated, it gives CSVLGLSGTRGREQFF.

This clonotype was counted between two and nine times. This chain uses TRBV6-5 with TRBJ2-7; D is unresolved. Germline loops: CDR1 MNHEY, CDR2 SVGAGI. Trimming pared 4 bases from V and 4 bases from J, leaving 11 bases between. The CDR3 has 13 residues. The CDR3 spells CASSWLVAYEQYF. The CDR3, as DNA: TGTGCCAGCAGTTGGCTTGTTGCGTACGAGCAGTACTTC.

This clonotype was observed many times. The chain couples TRBV7-9 to TRBJ2-5; unclear D gene. Trimming removed 2 bases at V and 3 bases at J, with 4 bases between. Germline CDR1 and CDR2: SEHNR and FQNEAQ (reference sequence). The CDR3 spans 12 residues. The CDR3 region has the DNA TGTGCCAGCAGCTTATCAGAAGAGACCCAGTACTTC. Translated, it gives CASSLSEETQYF.

This clonotype was seen a few times. This chain uses TRBV15 with TRBJ1-2, with D perhaps TRBD1 (5 bases). Trimming removed 1 base at V and 8 bases at J, with 14 bases between. CDR3 length equals 14 residues. Germline V lookup: CDR1 LNHNV, CDR2 YYDKDF (reference sequence). The CDR3 nucleotides are TGTGCCACCAGCAGAGCATCCGCCGGGGACGGCTACACCTTC. It specifies CATSRASAGDGYTF.

The chain recombines TRBV7-9 with TRBJ2-2; 11 bases agree with TRBD1. CDR1 and CDR2 from the germline V gene are SEHNR and FQNEAQ (reference sequence). This CDR3 comprises 15 residues. V gave up 3 bases and J gave up 7 bases; unmatched junction bases: 4. CDR3 region: CASSLDRGRVGELFF. CDR3 DNA sequence: TGTGCCAGCAGCTTGGACAGGGGGCGCGTCGGGGAGCTGTTTTTT.